The following is a T cell receptor beta chain sequence with its context. Its antigen is unidentified. The data stem from a study of vaccination effects on CD4 cells after COVID-19. Study summary: Sample provision by two convalescent patients occurred 16 days and one week before vaccination.

General study points: Spike-reactive clones present post-vaccine in convalescents were predominantly new vaccine-induced clones.

This table comes from immunoSEQ multiplex PCR, and its TCRdb copy is limited to in-frame clones, with some not included. The sample contains 21,000 or so clones, roughly four fifths of which appear only once. Using viral peptide pools, the ViraFEST assay grew out antigen-specific CD4+ T cells prior to sequencing. CD4+ T cell isolation took place after approximately 11 days of culture. SARS-CoV-2 infection was confirmed by PCR in the person between March and December 2020. Cultures of under 2.5 million PBMC per well contained about 10 IU/ml IL-2 plus 10 ug/ml peptides. Cultures received IL-2 medium that replaced half the medium on days 3 and 7. Trimming took 5 bases from V and 3 from J, leaving 11 bases between them. CDR1 SGHTA and CDR2 FQGNSA come from the germline V gene. The CDR3 has 13 amino acids.

Specimen: CD4+ T cells from PBMCs cultured with a peptide pool, collected before COVID-19 vaccination. The chain recombines TRBV7-2 with TRBJ2-7; D uncertain. The sequence was obtained from a human donor who had a prior SARS-CoV-2 infection. As DNA, the CDR3 is TGTGCCAGCAGCGCCCGTACGATCTACGAGCAGTACTTC. Its translation is CASSARTIYEQYF.